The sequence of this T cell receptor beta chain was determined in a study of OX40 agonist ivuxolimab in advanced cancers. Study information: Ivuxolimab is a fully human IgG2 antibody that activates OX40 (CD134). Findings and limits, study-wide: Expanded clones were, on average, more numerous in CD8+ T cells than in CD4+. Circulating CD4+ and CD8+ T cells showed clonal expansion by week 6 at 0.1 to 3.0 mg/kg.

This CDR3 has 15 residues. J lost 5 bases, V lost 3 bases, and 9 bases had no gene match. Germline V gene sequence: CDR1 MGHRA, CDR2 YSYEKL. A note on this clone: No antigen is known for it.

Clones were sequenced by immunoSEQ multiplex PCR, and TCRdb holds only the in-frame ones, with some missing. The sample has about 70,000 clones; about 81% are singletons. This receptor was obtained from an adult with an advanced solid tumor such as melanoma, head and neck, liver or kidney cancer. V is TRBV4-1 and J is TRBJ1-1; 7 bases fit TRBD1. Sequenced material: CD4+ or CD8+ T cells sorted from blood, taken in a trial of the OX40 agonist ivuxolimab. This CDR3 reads CASSHLAGGRTEAFF. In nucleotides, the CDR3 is TGCGCCAGCAGCCACTTAGCAGGGGGTCGTACTGAAGCTTTCTTT.